Listed here are 29 T cell receptor beta chains from one sample, sequenced in a study of shared clonotypes between healthy human individuals. Produced via immunoSEQ multiplex PCR; TCRdb's table is partial and in-frame only. The table lists some 550,000 clones, roughly 97% of them singletons. The specimen was naive CD4+ T cells sorted from blood. Subset in this sample: CD45RA+ positively selected. All receptors derive from a woman aged 25 to 45 in good health.

V usage is TRBV7-9 and J usage is TRBJ2-3, with D perhaps TRBD2 (6 bases). From germline, CDR1 is SEHNR and CDR2 FQNEAQ (reference sequence). V dropped 0 bases and J dropped 3 bases, with 19 bases sitting between them. The CDR3 runs 18 residues. CDR3 protein: CASSLALGSVEGTDTQYF. The CDR3 DNA reads as TGTGCCAGCAGCTTAGCGTTGGGTAGCGTGGAGGGGACAGATACGCAGTATTTT.

This chain links TRBV7-8 with TRBJ1-2; D gene ambiguous. Germline loops: CDR1 SGHVS, CDR2 FQNEAQ. The CDR3 has 13 residues. Trimming pared 0 bases from V and 5 bases from J, leaving 7 bases between. Here the CDR3 reads CASSLARGYGYTF. CDR3 DNA: TGTGCCAGCAGCTTAGCGCGAGGTTATGGCTACACCTTC.

This chain links TRBV6-5 with TRBJ2-7; 9 nucleotides line up with TRBD2. Losses at the gene ends were 5 bases for V and 9 bases for J; bases not matched to a gene: 11. Per the germline V gene, CDR1 is MNHEY and CDR2 is SVGAGI. The CDR3 contains 14 residues. DNA of the CDR3: TGTGCCAGCAGTCCCTACGTATCTAGCGGGACGCAGTACTTC. Protein sequence: CASSPYVSSGTQYF.

The chain carries TRBV27 and TRBJ2-1, with D possibly being TRBD2 (5 bases). The length of the CDR3 is 13 residues. V shed 6 bases and J shed 10 bases, with 16 bases lying between them. Germline V lookup: CDR1 MNHEY, CDR2 SMNVEV (reference sequence). For the CDR3, the DNA is TGTGCCAGCAGAGGACTGACGAGGCGGGAGCAGTTCTTC. This codes for CASRGLTRREQFF.

The rearrangement uses TRBV6-1 and TRBJ2-6; D gene uncertain. Trimming shortened V by 2 bases and J by 0 bases, and 5 bases separated the two germline ends. The CDR3 loop spans 15 amino acids. CDR1 is MNHNS, CDR2 SASEGT, per germline. The chain's CDR3 is CASSENISGANVLTF. Written as DNA, the CDR3 is TGTGCCAGCAGTGAAAATATCTCTGGGGCCAACGTCCTGACTTTC.

The chain recombines TRBV7-6 with TRBJ2-7; D uncertain. This CDR3 is 14 amino acids long. Germline V gives CDR1 SGHVS, CDR2 FNYEAQ. With 5 bases removed from V and 2 bases from J, the gap between germline ends came to 13 bases. The CDR3 nucleotides are TGTGCCAGCAGCCCTCAGGAGCGCGCCTACGAGCAGTACTTC. This encodes CASSPQERAYEQYF.

Only one count was recorded for this clone. The same CDR3 arises from other DNA sequences in this sample as well. The chain recombines TRBV5-1 with TRBJ2-7; D is ambiguous. Germline CDR1 and CDR2: SGHRS and YFSETQ. The length of the CDR3 is 13 residues. Between the trimmed V and J ends, which lost 0 bases and 3 bases, there was a span of 7 bases. The CDR3 protein is CASSLVADYEQYF. The DNA for the CDR3 is TGCGCCAGCAGCTTGGTGGCAGACTACGAGCAGTACTTC.

V and J are TRBV11-2 and TRBJ1-1, with unresolved D. CDR3 length equals 13 residues. Germline CDR1 and CDR2: SGHAT and FQNNGV. V lost 2 bases, J lost 5 bases, and 9 bases lay in between. The CDR3 protein is CASSLLGFTEAFF. The CDR3 nucleotides are TGTGCCAGCAGCTTATTGGGGTTTACTGAAGCTTTCTTT.

This chain joins TRBV2 and TRBJ2-5; D uncertain. Judging by the DNA end, TRBJ2-7 fits better; the J call may be wrong. Looked up from germline, CDR1 is SNHLY and CDR2 is FYNNEI. The CDR3 spans 12 residues. The CDR3 loop reads CASSTRPHEQYF. The CDR3 coding sequence is TGTGCCAGCAGTACACGCCCCCACGAGCAGTACTTC.

This chain joins TRBV21-1 and TRBJ1-1. TRBV21-1 is a documented pseudogene. The CDR3 contains 20 residues. CDR3 in DNA: TGTGCCAGCAGCCCACCCTACAAATCAGTTTTTGACAGACTAAACACTGAAGCTTTCTTT. It translates to CASSPPYKSVFDRLNTEAFF.

The chain recombines TRBV2 with TRBJ1-1, with D possibly matching TRBD1 (5 bases). This CDR3 comprises 14 residues. CDR1 SNHLY and CDR2 FYNNEI come from the germline V gene. V dropped 2 bases and J dropped 3 bases, with 10 bases sitting between them. The chain's CDR3 is CASSETGAYTEAFF. CDR3 coding DNA: TGTGCCAGCAGTGAAACAGGTGCCTACACTGAAGCTTTCTTT.

The gene calls are TRBV4-1 and TRBJ1-5; D possibly corresponds to TRBD1 (6 bases). Trimming cost V 4 bases and J 2 bases, with 15 bases left between them. Germline values: CDR1 MGHRA, CDR2 YSYEKL. The CDR3 is made up of 16 amino acids. The CDR3: CASSPKGELRNQPQHF. The DNA of the CDR3 is TGCGCCAGCAGCCCGAAGGGGGAGTTGCGCAATCAGCCCCAGCATTTT.

This clone has only one observation. The chain recombines TRBV7-8 with TRBJ1-1; D is possibly TRBD1 (6 bases). V was clipped by 2 bases and J by 1 base, with 8 bases between them. The CDR3 has 14 amino acids. Per germline, CDR1 SGHVS and CDR2 FQNEAQ. In DNA, the CDR3 is TGTGCCAGCAGCTTACAGGGGACGAACACTGAAGCTTTCTTT. It encodes CASSLQGTNTEAFF.

The chain employs TRBV9 and TRBJ2-2; perhaps TRBD2 as D (6 bases). The V end lost 0 bases, the J end lost 4 bases, and 13 bases lay between the germline ends. CDR1 and CDR2 (germline): SGDLS, YYNGEE. The CDR3 is made up of 16 amino acids. The CDR3 reads CASSVGSPGGTGELFF. CDR3 in DNA: TGTGCCAGCAGCGTAGGGTCCCCCGGGGGCACCGGGGAGCTGTTTTTT. Drawing the rest from reference TRBV9 and TRBJ2-2, the complete variable domain is DSGVTQTPKHLITATGQRVTLRCSPRSGDLSVYWYQQSLDQGLQFLIQYYNGEERAKGNILERFSAQQFPDLHSELNLSSLELGDSALYFCASSVGSPGGTGELFFGEGSRLTVL.

The chain combines TRBV28 with TRBJ1-1; TRBD1 agrees at 7 bases. The CDR3 is 17 residues long. The V gene end was trimmed by 4 bases and the J gene end by 0 bases; junction bases not matched to a gene: 11. CDR1 and CDR2 (germline): MDHEN, SYDVKM. Here the CDR3 reads CASSSITGVGMNTEAFF. CDR3 in DNA: TGTGCCAGCAGTTCGATCACAGGGGTAGGCATGAACACTGAAGCTTTCTTT. Combining the CDR3 with reference TRBV28 and TRBJ1-1 gives the whole variable domain DVKVTQSSRYLVKRTGEKVFLECVQDMDHENMFWYRQDPGLGLRLIYFSYDVKMKEKGDIPEGYSVSREKKERFSLILESASTNQTSMYLCASSSITGVGMNTEAFFGQGTRLTVV.

The V gene is TRBV27, the J gene TRBJ2-7; D is possibly TRBD1 (6 bases). V lost 4 bases and J lost 9, with 16 bases in between. CDR3 length: 13 residues. Looked up from germline, CDR1 is MNHEY and CDR2 is SMNVEV (reference sequence). CDR3 in DNA: TGTGCCAGCAGTTCTATTACGGACAGAGGGCAGTACTTC. Protein sequence: CASSSITDRGQYF.

This chain connects TRBV28 to TRBJ2-7; D unclear. The CDR3 contains 14 residues. Germline CDR1 reads MDHEN; CDR2 reads SYDVKM. The V end was cut by 5 bases, the J end by 3 bases, with 14 bases between. CDR3 protein: CASSTDSGIYEQYF. In nucleotides, the CDR3 is TGTGCCAGCAGTACCGACTCAGGAATCTACGAGCAGTACTTC.

V and J are TRBV28 and TRBJ1-2; D is uncertain. The germline V gene encodes CDR1 MDHEN and CDR2 SYDVKM. Trimming took off 6 bases at V and 4 bases at J, with 12 bases between the two ends. This CDR3 region has 13 residues. The CDR3 nucleotides read TGTGCCAGCAGCTCTAACAGCATCTATGGCTACACCTTC. Encoded protein: CASSSNSIYGYTF.

The chain links TRBV5-1 to TRBJ1-4; D remains unclear. Trimming pared 0 bases from V and 0 bases from J, leaving 12 bases between. The germline V gene has CDR1 SGHRS and CDR2 YFSETQ. This CDR3 has 17 amino acids. DNA for the CDR3: TGCGCCAGCAGCTTGGGGGCCCGGGGAGCAACTAATGAAAAACTGTTTTTT. This encodes CASSLGARGATNEKLFF.

CDR3 protein: CASSTGLLETQYF. CDR3 nucleotides: TGCGCCAGCAGCACGGGATTGCTGGAGACCCAGTACTTC. The rearrangement uses TRBV5-1 and TRBJ2-5; D is perhaps TRBD2 (5 bases). Germline V gives CDR1 SGHRS, CDR2 YFSETQ. The CDR3 is 13 amino acids. V was pared by 4 bases and J by 5 bases, with 12 bases between.

The rearrangement links TRBV11-2 to TRBJ2-7, with 10 bases fitting TRBD2. Germline assignment: CDR1 SGHAT and CDR2 FQNNGV. With V trimmed by 2 bases and J by 6 bases, 7 bases remained unmatched. The CDR3 is 15 residues long. The CDR3 protein is CASSLIAGGLGEQYF. CDR3 sequence (DNA): TGTGCCAGCAGCTTAATAGCGGGAGGCTTGGGCGAGCAGTACTTC.

This clone has a single count. The V and J genes are TRBV10-1 and TRBJ2-7, with TRBD1 matching 8 bases. Per the germline V gene, CDR1 is WNHNN and CDR2 is SYGVQD (reference sequence). V was clipped by 6 bases and J by 5 bases; unmatched bases: 9. This CDR3 is built from 14 residues. The CDR3 DNA sequence: TGCGCCAGCAGCCGTACCCAGACAGGGGACGAGCAGTACTTC. Translation: CASSRTQTGDEQYF.

The chain couples TRBV5-6 to TRBJ2-6; maybe TRBD1 (5 bases). CDR1 is SGHDT, CDR2 YYEEEE, per germline. Trimming left V 5 bases short and J 1 base short, with 10 bases between. This CDR3 is 15 amino acids long. CDR3 in DNA: TGTGCCAGCAGGCCAAGGGGATCTGGGGCCAACGTCCTGACTTTC. Translation: CASRPRGSGANVLTF.

This sequence joins TRBV7-8 and TRBJ1-5; D uncertain. The CDR3 consists of 14 residues. V gave up 5 bases and J gave up 4 bases, with 12 bases separating them. Per germline, CDR1 SGHVS and CDR2 FQNEAQ. As DNA, the CDR3 is TGTGCCAGCAGCCCCGCAGGCCCAAATCAGCCCCAGCATTTT. This translates into CASSPAGPNQPQHF.

The J gene is TRBJ2-7, the V gene TRBV5-1; 10 bases map to TRBD1. The CDR3 loop spans 15 amino acids. Germline V CDR1 and CDR2: SGHRS, YFSETQ. The ends lost 0 bases at V and 2 bases at J; junction bases unmatched: 2. CDR3 sequence (DNA): TGCGCCAGCAGCTTGGCGGGACAGGGGCCCTACGAGCAGTACTTC. It codes for CASSLAGQGPYEQYF.

The genes are TRBV6-1 and TRBJ1-5; D might be TRBD1 (5 bases). The CDR3 runs 15 residues. V was trimmed by 6 bases and J by 2 bases, leaving 14 bases between them. Germline CDR1 MNHNS, CDR2 SASEGT. The DNA for the CDR3 is TGTGCCAGCAGCCCGGATAGGGGCGGCAATCAGCCCCAGCATTTT. The encoded protein is CASSPDRGGNQPQHF.

The J gene is TRBJ2-7, the V gene TRBV18; TRBD1 agrees at 7 bases. CDR3 length: 17 amino acids. V lost 0 bases, J lost 0 bases, and 8 bases stayed unmatched. Germline CDR1 and CDR2: KGHSH and LQKENI. DNA of the CDR3: TGTGCCAGCTCACCACCTATTGGACAGGAGATCTCCTACGAGCAGTACTTC. Its protein is CASSPPIGQEISYEQYF.

The chain couples TRBV28 to TRBJ2-3, with 13 bases aligning to TRBD2. In germline, CDR1 is MDHEN, CDR2 SYDVKM. The CDR3 is 16 residues long. The V and J ends lost 6 bases and 1 base, in that order; junction bases with no gene match: 4. The CDR3 sequence is CASRGTSGTRTDTQYF. CDR3 DNA: TGTGCCAGCAGGGGGACTAGCGGGACTCGCACAGATACGCAGTATTTT.

A note on this clone: Other DNA variants within this sample encode the same CDR3. The chain combines TRBV11-2 with TRBJ2-7, with 7 bases identical to TRBD1. The CDR3 has 14 amino acids. Germline trimming cut 1 base from V and 2 bases from J; bases unmatched to any gene: 2. The germline CDR1 and CDR2 sequences are SGHAT and FQNNGV. This chain's CDR3 is CASSLGQGTYEQYF. CDR3 DNA: TGTGCCAGCAGCTTAGGACAGGGAACCTACGAGCAGTACTTC.